Listed here are 10 T cell receptor beta chains from one sample, sequenced in a study of shared clonotypes between healthy human individuals. Sequencing used immunoSEQ multiplex PCR; TCRdb keeps in-frame clones, though not all of them. The sample lists about 2.3 million clones, just over 90% occurring once. Specimen: naive CD4+ T cells from PBMCs. Subset meaning: CD45RA+ positively selected. These receptors all stem from a man between 18 and 35 years old in good health. Some clones in this sample may be carry-over from other donors' samples.

The V and J genes are TRBV27 and TRBJ1-2; D not resolved. The CDR3 length is 14 residues. Deletions cut 3 bases from V and 4 bases from J, with 12 bases between. Germline V CDR1 and CDR2: MNHEY, SMNVEV (reference sequence). The CDR3 loop reads CASSLAGGGYGYTF. CDR3 sequence (DNA): TGTGCCAGCAGTTTGGCGGGTGGTGGCTATGGCTACACCTTC.

The CDR3 DNA reads as TGCAGCGCCGCCCCCCGGGCCCACGGCGGGGAGCTGTTTTTT. Protein sequence: CSAAPRAHGGELFF. The chain combines TRBV29-1 with TRBJ2-2; D unclear. The CDR3 extends over 14 amino acids. The germline V gene encodes CDR1 SQVTM and CDR2 ANQGSEA. V lost 7 bases and J lost 7, with 19 bases in between.

The chain couples TRBV19 to TRBJ2-6; tentative D call: TRBD2 (5 bases). V was cut by 7 bases and J by 2 bases, with 12 bases left in between. CDR3 length: 15 amino acids. Germline CDR1 is LNHDA and CDR2 is SQIVND (reference sequence). The CDR3 DNA follows: TGTGCCAGTACTACTAGTAGAGCTGGGGCCAACGTCCTGACTTTC. The encoded protein is CASTTSRAGANVLTF.

The CDR3 protein is CASSYGGSSYNEQFF. CDR3 DNA sequence: TGTGCCAGCAGTTATGGCGGGAGCTCCTACAATGAGCAGTTCTTC. The chain has TRBV27 and TRBJ2-1; 7 positions agree with TRBD2. Germline V gives CDR1 MNHEY, CDR2 SMNVEV (reference sequence). Unmatched junction bases numbered 3, after V lost 4 bases and J lost 0 bases. The CDR3 runs to 15 residues.

With regard to this clone: Other DNA sequences within the sample encode an identical CDR3. This chain connects TRBV20-1 to TRBJ1-2; D is uncertain. Germline V gives CDR1 DFQATT, CDR2 SNEGSKA (reference sequence). The CDR3 totals 11 residues. The V end lost 5 bases, the J end lost 3 bases, and 7 bases lay between the germline ends. For the CDR3, the DNA is TGCAGTGCTGCACGGGACTATGGCTACACCTTC. The encoded protein is CSAARDYGYTF.

As regards this clone: Additional DNA sequences in this sample encode the identical CDR3. V and J are TRBV7-2 and TRBJ2-3; D ambiguous. The V gene's germline CDR1 is SGHTA and CDR2 FQGNSA. The CDR3 runs to 13 residues. V was clipped by 0 bases and J by 5 bases, with 6 bases between them. CDR3 sequence: CASSLARGDTQYF. The CDR3 DNA is TGTGCCAGCAGCTTAGCCCGAGGAGATACGCAGTATTTT.

V gene TRBV5-6 combines with J gene TRBJ2-7; no clear D gene. Trimming cost V 0 bases and J 2 bases, with 9 bases left between them. CDR3 length: 14 residues. Per germline, CDR1 SGHDT and CDR2 YYEEEE. In DNA, the CDR3 is TGTGCCAGCAGCTTGGGAATCGGCACCTACGAGCAGTACTTC. It translates to CASSLGIGTYEQYF.

The DNA of the CDR3 is TGTGCCAGTAGTTGGACGGCTAGCAATCAGCCCCAGCATTTT. Protein product: CASSWTASNQPQHF. J is TRBJ1-5 and V is TRBV19; D gene unclear. The CDR3 spans 14 residues. Germline-derived CDR1 and CDR2 are LNHDA and SQIVND (reference sequence). V was pared by 5 bases and J by 0 bases, with 8 bases between. The variable domain in full, completed from reference TRBV19 and TRBJ1-5, reads DGGITQSPKYLFRKEGQNVTLSCEQNLNHDAMYWYRQDPGQGLRLIYYSQIVNDFQKGDIAEGYSVSREKKESFPLTVTSAQKNPTAFYLCASSWTASNQPQHFGDGTRLSIL.

This chain connects TRBV28 to TRBJ1-1; no clear D. The CDR3 contains 13 residues. Germline V CDR1 and CDR2: MDHEN, SYDVKM. V was trimmed by 8 bases and J by 1 base, leaving 11 bases between them. CDR3 protein: CASHTLTNTEAFF. In nucleotides, the CDR3 is TGTGCCAGCCATACCTTAACGAACACTGAAGCTTTCTTT.

The V gene is TRBV28, the J gene TRBJ1-5; TRBD1 aligns across 7 bases. The V gene's germline CDR1 is MDHEN and CDR2 SYDVKM. The CDR3 spans 15 residues. The junction had 6 bases not matched to a gene; V was cut back by 5 bases and J by 2 bases. As DNA, the CDR3 is TGTGCCAGCAGTCCAACAGGGGTCGGCAATCAGCCCCAGCATTTT. Translated, it gives CASSPTGVGNQPQHF.